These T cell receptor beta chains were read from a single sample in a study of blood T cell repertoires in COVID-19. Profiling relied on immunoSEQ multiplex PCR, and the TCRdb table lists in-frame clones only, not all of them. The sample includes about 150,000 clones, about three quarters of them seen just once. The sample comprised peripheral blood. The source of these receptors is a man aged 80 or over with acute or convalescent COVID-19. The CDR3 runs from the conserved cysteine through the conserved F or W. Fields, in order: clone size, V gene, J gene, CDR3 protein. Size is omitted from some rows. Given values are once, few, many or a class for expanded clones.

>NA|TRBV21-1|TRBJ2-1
CASGDRTNEQFF
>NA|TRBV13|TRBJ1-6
CASSLGAGQVNSPLHF
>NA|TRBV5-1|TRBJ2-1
CASSRGDRGSYNEQFF
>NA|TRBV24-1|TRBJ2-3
CATSDPGLAGRTQYF
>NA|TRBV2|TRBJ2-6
CASLQGLSGANVLTF
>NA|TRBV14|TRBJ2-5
CASSRNRGPETQYF
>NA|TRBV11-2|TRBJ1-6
CASSLRDSSYNSPLHF
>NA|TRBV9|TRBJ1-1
CASSPLSIESNTEAFF
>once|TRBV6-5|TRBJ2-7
CASRRPGQGIDEQYF
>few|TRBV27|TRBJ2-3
CASSPQTGPHTQYF
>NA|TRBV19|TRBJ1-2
CATAPRGNGGYTF
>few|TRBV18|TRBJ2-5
CASSPLGQGFRETQYF
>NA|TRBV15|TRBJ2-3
CATGRGPDTQYF
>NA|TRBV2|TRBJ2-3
CASSRRTGTSSTDTQYF
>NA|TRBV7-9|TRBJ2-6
CASKPSSPGGYGANVLTF
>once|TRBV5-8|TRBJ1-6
CASRHPQGGNSPLHF
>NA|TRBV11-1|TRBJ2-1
CASSLGGYNEQFF
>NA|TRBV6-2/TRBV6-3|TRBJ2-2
CASSGQNTGELFF
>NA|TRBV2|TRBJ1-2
CASSRTEGSLYGYTF
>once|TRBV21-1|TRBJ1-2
CASSPRRGTGYTF
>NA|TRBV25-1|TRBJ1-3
CASSSRQGKGNTIYF
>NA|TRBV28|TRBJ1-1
CASSTDLGATEAFF
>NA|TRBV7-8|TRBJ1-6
CASSLDRASPLHF
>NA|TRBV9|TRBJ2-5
CASSAGLVPGGRQETQYF
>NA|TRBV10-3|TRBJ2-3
CAITPGLGSDTQYF
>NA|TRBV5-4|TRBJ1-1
CASSGRQNMNTEAFF
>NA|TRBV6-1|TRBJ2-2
CASSEGLGLANTGELFF
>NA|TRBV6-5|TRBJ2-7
CASSFDTRREQYF
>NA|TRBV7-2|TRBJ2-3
CASSLGLGAGATDTQYF
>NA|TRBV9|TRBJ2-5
CASSGGGLPQETQYF
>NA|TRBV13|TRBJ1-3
CASSKRTGGAGGNTIYF
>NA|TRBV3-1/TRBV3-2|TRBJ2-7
CASSQDRDRGHEQYF
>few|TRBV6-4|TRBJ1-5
CASSQGGNQPQHF
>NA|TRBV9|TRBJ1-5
CASSPQGLYQPQHF
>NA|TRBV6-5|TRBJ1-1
CASRLDRWNTEAFF